This entry lists 18 T cell receptor beta chains sequenced from one sample in a study of human T cells and chemical hapten exposure. Via MiXCR, TCRdb re-called the RACE reads, giving one row per CDR3 protein. The repertoire consists of approximately 100,000 distinct CDR3 sequences, with more than 9.5% occurring once and the leading ten covering roughly 3.5%. Time point in this sample: patch test 1, 2 weeks after DPC sensitization. Treatment indicated: therapeutic diphenylcyclopropenone sensitization with weekly scalp DPC. This material consisted of whole blood, taken in connection with sensitization to the hapten diphenylcyclopropenone (DPC). These receptors were taken from a woman in her thirties or forties with alopecia areata. Some clones in this sample may be carry-over from other donors' samples.

This chain links TRBV6-2 or TRBV6-3 with TRBJ2-3, with D tentatively TRBD2 (5 bases). CDR1 MNHEY and CDR2 SVGEGT come from the germline V gene. The CDR3 extends over 16 amino acids. V shed 7 bases and J shed 6 bases, with 23 bases lying between them. CDR3 sequence reads: CASKWETQPNRDTQYF. In DNA, the CDR3 is TGTGCCAGCAAGTGGGAGACTCAACCGAATCGGGATACGCAGTATTTT.

This clonotype has ten or more counts. The chain recombines TRBV11-2 with TRBJ2-1; D is undetermined. V shed 0 bases and J shed 8 bases, with 8 bases lying between them. CDR1 is SGHAT, CDR2 FQNNGV, per germline. CDR3 length: 13 residues. The CDR3 nucleotides are TGTGCCAGCAGCTTAGACTCTCCCCATGAGCAGTTCTTC. Translating it yields CASSLDSPHEQFF.

This chain links TRBV6-2 or TRBV6-3 with TRBJ1-5; 8 bases map to TRBD1. The CDR3 loop spans 13 amino acids. The V segment lost 8 bases and the J segment 5 bases; nucleotides outside the gene matches: 5. Germline V gene sequence: CDR1 MNHEY, CDR2 SVGEGT. CDR3 sequence (DNA): TGTGCCAGCTCGGACAGGGTGGATCAGCCCCAGCATTTT. Amino acid sequence: CASSDRVDQPQHF.

The chain has TRBV5-4 and TRBJ2-7; 10 positions match TRBD1. The CDR3 contains 14 residues. In germline, CDR1 is SGHNT, CDR2 YYREEE (reference sequence). Unmatched junction bases numbered 6, after V lost 4 bases and J lost 5 bases. The CDR3 is CASSGGQGRDEQYF. The CDR3 region has the DNA TGTGCCAGCAGCGGGGGACAGGGGCGCGACGAGCAGTACTTC.

At least ten counts were recorded for this clonotype. This rearrangement joins TRBV19 to TRBJ1-2; D is uncertain. The CDR3 runs to 14 residues. Per germline, CDR1 LNHDA and CDR2 SQIVND (reference sequence). Trimming pared 2 bases from V and 4 bases from J, leaving 11 bases between. This chain's CDR3 is CASSILDGSYGYTF. The CDR3 nucleotides are TGTGCCAGTAGTATACTCGACGGATCCTATGGCTACACCTTC.

This clonotype was seen repeatedly, ten times or more. The chain combines TRBV28 with TRBJ2-3; perhaps TRBD2 as D (5 bases). With 3 bases removed from V and 4 bases from J, the gap between germline ends came to 8 bases. Germline values: CDR1 MDHEN, CDR2 SYDVKM. The CDR3 has 13 residues. CDR3 nucleotide sequence: TGTGCCAGCAGTTTGAGGGCCGCAGATACGCAGTATTTT. Translating it yields CASSLRAADTQYF.

The chain combines TRBV29-1 with TRBJ2-7; tentatively, D is TRBD2 (5 bases). The CDR3 covers 10 residues. The germline V gene encodes CDR1 SQVTM and CDR2 ANQGSEA. In DNA, the CDR3 is TGCAGGACTACCACCTACGAGCAGTACTTC. Its protein product is CRTTTYEQYF.

The CDR3 DNA reads as TGTGCCAGCAGTTTCAAACTGATGAACACTGAAGCTTTCTTT. Encoded protein: CASSFKLMNTEAFF. The J gene is TRBJ1-1, the V gene TRBV12-3 or TRBV12-4; the D is unclear. The germline V and J ends were trimmed by 3 bases and 0 bases, with 8 bases remaining between them. CDR3 length: 14 amino acids.

Only a few counts were recorded for this clonotype. J is TRBJ2-1 and V is TRBV11-2, with 8 bases that match TRBD2. The V gene's germline CDR1 is SGHAT and CDR2 FQNNGV. CDR3 length: 16 amino acids. V lost 1 base to trimming and J lost 6 bases; unmatched junction nucleotides: 8. The CDR3 DNA reads as TGTGCCAGCAGCTTAGCTGCCGGGAGGGTCGGCAATGAGCAGTTCTTC. Encoded protein: CASSLAAGRVGNEQFF.

This chain joins TRBV27 and TRBJ1-5, with D perhaps matching TRBD1 (6 bases). The length of the CDR3 is 14 residues. Per germline, CDR1 MNHEY and CDR2 SMNVEV (reference sequence). Trimming took off 6 bases at V and 2 bases at J, with 11 bases between the two ends. CDR3 in DNA: TGTGCCAGCAGGGACAGCGGCGGCAATCAGCCCCAGCATTTT. Protein product: CASRDSGGNQPQHF.

This clonotype was counted only a few times. The genes are TRBV11-2 and TRBJ2-5, with D perhaps being TRBD1 or TRBD2 (5 bases each). Germline V gives CDR1 SGHAT, CDR2 FQNNGV. V dropped 8 bases and J dropped 1 base, with 8 bases sitting between them. The CDR3 runs 12 residues. The CDR3 sequence is CASEGIQETQYF. The CDR3, as DNA: TGTGCCAGCGAGGGGATCCAAGAGACCCAGTACTTC. The whole variable domain, remainder taken from reference TRBV11-2 and TRBJ2-5, is EAGVAQSPRYKIIEKRQSVAFWCNPISGHATLYWYQQILGQGPKLLIQFQNNGVVDDSQLPKDRFSAERLKGVDSTLKIQPAKLEDSAVYLCASEGIQETQYFGPGTRLLVL.

This clonotype was picked up many times. J is TRBJ1-5 and V is TRBV20-1; the D is unclear. The germline gives CDR1 DFQATT, CDR2 SNEGSKA (reference sequence). CDR3 length: 16 residues. V was pared by 0 bases and J by 1 base, with 13 bases between. The CDR3 DNA follows: TGCAGTGCTAGAGATCTTGAGGGCGGGAGCAATCAGCCCCAGCATTTT. It translates to CSARDLEGGSNQPQHF.

There are many counts of this clonotype. J is TRBJ1-1 and V is TRBV4-1, with a weak D call TRBD1 (6 bases). V was clipped by 4 bases and J by 3 bases, with 15 bases between them. There are 15 residues in the CDR3. The V gene's germline CDR1 is MGHRA and CDR2 YSYEKL. Here the CDR3 reads CASSRVQGSDTEAFF. The CDR3 DNA sequence: TGCGCCAGCAGCCGGGTTCAGGGGTCGGACACTGAAGCTTTCTTT.

The J gene is TRBJ1-5, the V gene TRBV11-2; possibly TRBD1 for D (6 bases). Germline values: CDR1 SGHAT, CDR2 FQNNGV. The CDR3 contains 14 residues. The V and J ends lost 1 base and 5 bases respectively, with 9 bases between them. CDR3 residues: CASSLGDTHQPQHF. The CDR3 region has the DNA TGTGCCAGCAGCTTAGGGGACACGCATCAGCCCCAGCATTTT.

This clonotype has only a few counts. The V and J genes are TRBV24-1 and TRBJ2-3; D gene unclear. Trimming cost V 2 bases and J 2 bases, with 13 bases left between them. The CDR3 covers 16 residues. The V gene's germline CDR1 is KGHDR and CDR2 SFDVKD. This CDR3 is CATSDSVARHTDTQYF. The CDR3 DNA is TGTGCCACCAGTGATTCCGTGGCTCGCCACACAGATACGCAGTATTTT.

The sample holds a few counts of this clonotype. This rearrangement joins TRBV6-1 to TRBJ2-7, with 8 bases identical to TRBD1. The CDR3 runs to 15 residues. CDR1 and CDR2 from the germline V gene are MNHNS and SASEGT. After removal of 5 bases from V and 3 bases from J, the junction contained 9 bases not matched to a gene. In DNA form, the CDR3 reads TGTGCCAGCAGTTCCCGGACAGGGTCTGTCTACGAGCAGTACTTC. Amino acid sequence: CASSSRTGSVYEQYF.

The chain links TRBV3-1 to TRBJ1-4, with D perhaps matching TRBD1 (5 bases). The V gene's germline CDR1 is LGHDT and CDR2 YNNKEL (reference sequence). The CDR3 is 17 residues long. V lost 1 base and J 5 bases, leaving 17 bases between the germline ends. For the CDR3, the DNA is TGTGCCAGCAGCCAAGCTGGGGGGGGATGGAAGAATGAAAAACTGTTTTTT. It yields the protein CASSQAGGGWKNEKLFF.

There are a few counts of this clonotype. The chain is built from TRBV11-2 and TRBJ2-3; 8 bases line up with TRBD1. The trim removed 6 bases at V and 6 bases at J, leaving 17 bases unmatched. In germline, CDR1 is SGHAT, CDR2 FQNNGV. The CDR3 sequence is 17 residues long. In nucleotides, the CDR3 is TGTGCCAGCAGACCAGGACAGGGCAGAACCGGCGCGGATACGCAGTATTTT. It translates to CASRPGQGRTGADTQYF. Drawing the rest from reference TRBV11-2 and TRBJ2-3, the complete variable domain is EAGVAQSPRYKIIEKRQSVAFWCNPISGHATLYWYQQILGQGPKLLIQFQNNGVVDDSQLPKDRFSAERLKGVDSTLKIQPAKLEDSAVYLCASRPGQGRTGADTQYFGPGTRLTVL.